This T cell receptor beta chain was profiled in a study of cytomegalovirus exposure and HLA in healthy donors (TCRdb year 2017). For context, the study as a whole: According to an earlier analysis of 587 of the donors, roughly 180 million T cells yielded roughly 100 million unique TCR beta sequences and around 280 Gb of sequence data. All discovery cohort repertoires had been generated on a single sequencing platform. Five DR-DQ haplotypes were treated as single units for association and clustering because of strong linkage in the cohort. The study used immunosequencing to profile the T cell repertoires of approximately 650 subjects and linked those repertoires to cytomegalovirus serostatus. Class I and class II HLA loci were covered by the typing at four-digit resolution. The aim of the study was to test whether cataloging public T cell receptors could identify signatures of past pathogen exposure. High-throughput TCR immunosequencing, statistical association of individual TCRs with disease status, and machine learning were combined to predict cytomegalovirus infection status. Rather than using new phenotypic data, the later analysis identified candidate immune exposures from TCR beta sequences and from how often those sequences occurred across donors. Donor age, sex, ethnicity and CMV serostatus were collected together with the repertoire data. Typing coverage varied by locus: about 629-640 donors for A, B, C, DRB1 and DQB1; roughly 510 for DQA1; 606 for DPA1; approximately 470 for DPB1. A later genetic analysis took genome-wide SNP genotypes for 398 of the 666 donors and used that subset as a discovery cohort. A later analysis re-examined previously published TCR beta repertoires from 500 to 700 donors and added high-resolution HLA genotyping to investigate patterns of TCR occurrence. Along with the approximately 650-subject first cohort, a separate validation cohort of roughly 110 different subjects was used. An early release that covered approximately 600 HLA-typed donors contained around 300 gigabases of sequencing data and 65 million to 100 million unique TCR sequences. Among some 400 genotyped donors of the cohort, an average of approximately 240,000 unique TCR beta nucleotide sequences was sequenced per donor, of which about 19% were non-productive. To decide whether each TCR beta V gene segment behaved as functional or pseudogenic, an earlier analysis of some 580 of the donors relied on high-throughput TCR beta sequencing. The genetic ancestry cluster associated with self-reported Caucasian donors included 81% of the 300 to 450 genotyped donors.

Overall study results and their limits: It was suggested by the authors that the approach could potentially be generalized to other disease states and immunological phenotypes. In an earlier analysis of 500 to 650 of the donors, most TCR beta V segments appeared in productive rearrangements about 87% or about 30% of the time, broadly matching IMGT annotations. The earlier analysis of fewer than 750 of the donors excluded fewer than 20 rarely observed V segments, including chromosome 9 orphons, because counts were too low. According to a later analysis, most CMV-associated TCR beta chains appeared to be HLA-restricted, and the HLA associations seemed to be driven largely by CMV exposure. In a later analysis, around 17,000 TCR beta sequences were associated with specific HLA alleles at a false discovery rate of 0.05. In vitro tests confirmed that a few of the cytomegalovirus-associated TCR beta chains recognize cytomegalovirus antigens. Because HLA typing was unavailable for some donors at each locus, only the typed subset was used in association tests. CMV serostatus was the only immune exposure information available for the cohort. While some public TCRs were present in many individuals, most TCR sequences turned up only very rarely across donors. This cohort had only TCR beta chains sequenced, and the lack of alpha or paired-chain data limited which features could be detected. A further reported finding was that TCR beta sequences accurately predicted the HLA-A and HLA-B alleles for most subjects in the first cohort. The presence/absence analyses assumed that sequencing depth was roughly uniform across donors, and that assumption may not be true. A total of 164 TCR beta chains were listed by the study as associated with cytomegalovirus. In a later genetic analysis, fewer N-insertions in productive TCRs were reported among donors in an Asian-associated ancestry cluster than the roughly 700-donor mean. In a later analysis, TCR association rates were found to vary across HLA loci, with the most associated TCRs seen for DRB1 alleles and the fewest for HLA-C alleles. Some IMGT-functional V segments, including TRBV6-2 and TRBV6-3, could not be told apart with the 87-base-pair reads, so those segments were excluded. Assigning TCR associations to individual alleles was difficult when HLA alleles, especially DR and DQ, strongly co-occurred. A cluster of highly shared sequence variants was judged likely to be a technical artifact of the sequencing pipeline. In both the original and validation cohorts, the classifier was reported to diagnose cytomegalovirus status with high specificity and sensitivity. In a later analysis, HLA-associated TCR beta chains showed more clonal expansion and lower generation probabilities than non-associated chains that were equally common. Correlated functional status among segregating V segments might reflect linkage disequilibrium, but an unknown experimental factor could not be ruled out. In a later analysis, several top co-occurrence clusters were reported to appear linked to parvovirus B19, influenza, CMV and Epstein-Barr virus. An association between a missense DCLRE1C variant and V-gene and J-gene trimming of TCR beta chains was found in a later genetic analysis and replicated in an independent cohort.

The cohort was made up of under 800 healthy bone marrow donors. At the time of sampling, every cohort member was nominally healthy, though immune exposures that went unrecorded were likely present. The donor tested CMV seronegative, placing the donor among the roughly 340 seronegative members of the cohort. A peripheral blood sample was collected from each donor, and TCR beta sequencing was performed on peripheral blood mononuclear cells. Genomic DNA extraction from the blood cell samples was performed with the Qiagen DNeasy Blood Extraction Kit. The junction shows trimming of 6 bases on V and 4 bases on J, and the gene matches do not reach 5 bases of it. The CDR1 and CDR2 encoded by the germline V gene (reference sequence) are MNHEY and SMNVEV. From the cysteine up to the phenylalanine, the CDR3 has a length of 15 residues. The DNA shown is the 45-base CDR3, in frame from base 1. Library generation was performed with the immunoSEQ multiplex PCR assay. A mixture of 60 forward primers for TCR Vbeta segments and 13 reverse primers for TCR Jbeta segments was used in the multiplex PCR. A multiplex PCR assay on genomic DNA amplified the CDR3 region of rearranged TCR beta genes. On the Illumina HiSeq System, the amplified TCR beta libraries were sequenced as 87-base-pair reads. The original methods were these. In a later analysis, 80 million or so unique TCR beta chains were counted across the 500 to 850 repertoires, and some 10 million of these chains were shared by at least two donors. To remove PCR and sequencing errors, raw reads were error-corrected and collapsed into unique sequences using a nearest-neighbor algorithm that merged closely related sequences. To assign V, D and J gene segments, CDR3 sequences were aligned to IMGT reference sequences. For a sequence to be retained, a match of at least six nucleotides to both a V gene segment and a J gene segment was required. A rearrangement counted as productive if the CDR3 had no stop codons and remained in frame with V and J, and every other rearrangement counted as non-productive. CDR3 was defined according to IMGT convention as the region running from the second conserved V-encoded cysteine to the conserved J-encoded phenylalanine. In an earlier analysis of roughly 610 of the donors, sequences lacking an unambiguous match to a single V gene segment were excluded. An earlier analysis of just under 600 of the donors called V segments functional above 56.7% productive rearrangements and segregating when the between-donor standard deviation exceeded 5%. A statistical classification framework was built for diagnosing cytomegalovirus status from the catalog of TCR beta chain sequences. In a later analysis, V and J genes were assigned by comparing TCR nucleotide sequences against IMGT/GENE-DB human TR gene sequences. A later analysis assigned CDR3 sequences and most-parsimonious VDJ recombination scenarios with the TCRdist pipeline. In a later analysis, each TCR beta chain was defined by its CDR3 amino acid sequence together with its V-gene family, and reads lacking a unique V-gene family were excluded. In a later analysis, 550 to 650 highly shared, low-generation-probability nucleotide sequences were removed to address suspected cross-contamination and a sequencing artifact. For each public chain, a later analysis derived a clonal expansion index from normalized ranks of inferred template counts within each repertoire. A later analysis computed generation probabilities with a VDJ recombination model fitted to out-of-frame rearrangements, and checked the results against IGoR. Hypergeometric tests were used in a later analysis to score TCR-TCR, TCR-HLA and TCR-CMV co-occurrence, with a repertoire-size bias correction applied to the TCR pairs. False discovery rates were estimated in a later analysis by permuting HLA or CMV assignments 20 times. In a later analysis, co-occurring TCRs were grouped using DBSCAN, with TCRdist sequence similarity added in when clustering inside HLA-allele-positive subsets. Co-occurrence clustering excluded repertoires with fewer than 30,000 or more than 120,000 public chains, plus five with anomalous nucleotide sharing. TCRdb obtained this table from immuneACCESS and retained in-frame rearrangements with V and J assigned. These tables miss some clones; where compared with another copy, unresolved V genes account for less than half of the shortfall, and the remainder is unexplained. D and trimming come from the DNA, and the V and J calls and clone size come from that table. The sample table shows approximately 88,000 clones, and around four fifths are seen once. The ten largest clones capture 1.3% to 1.5% of the sample.

This clone has just a few counts. The specificity of this receptor is unknown. No much larger clone exists at a distance of one base, and base qualities are not known. The same CDR3 also results from other DNA sequences found in this sample. The receptor comes from a male donor in good health and CMV-seronegative. Material: PBMCs. The chain links TRBV27 with TRBJ1-5; the junction holds 11 bases that match TRBD1. CDR3 sequence: CASSLGTGGNQPQHF. The DNA is as follows: TGTGCCAGCAGCCTAGGGACAGGGGGGAATCAGCCCCAGCATTTT.